This T cell receptor (beta chain) was documented in a study of T cell repertoires in cytomegalovirus infection. About the research overall: CMV epitopes that were recently identified and HLA-C-restricted were used alongside well-studied HLA-B-restricted ones. Based on public TCR beta signatures, there were indications of CMV infection and of a matching HLA type. General study results and limits: Accumulated public TCR beta family frequency recognized individuals carrying CMV together with the relevant HLA. CMV-specific TCR beta clonotypes restricted by HLA-C were the ones dominating the ex vivo response.

This clonotype was counted between two and nine times. Its antigen is undetermined. Using its own MiXCR run on the reads, TCRdb lists one record per CDR3 protein. The sample yields about 270,000 distinct CDR3 sequences, less than 25% seen once. CDR3 length: 12 amino acids. CDR1 is SGHTA and CDR2 is FQGNSA in the germline V gene. V was trimmed by 3 bases and J by 7 bases, leaving 9 bases between them. The receptor's source is a human donor in good health (CMV status not recorded). Some clones in this sample may be carry-over from other donors' samples. V usage is TRBV7-2 and J usage is TRBJ1-1; D is uncertain. The specimen comprised cultured PBMCs, sampled from culture after CMV antigen stimulation. The CDR3 DNA sequence: TGTGCCAGCAGCTTTCGAGGGATTGAAGCTTTCTTT. Translating it yields CASSFRGIEAFF.